The T cell receptor beta chain under discussion was sequenced for a study of T cells in Graves' hyperthyroidism and ophthalmopathy. The CDR3 runs 16 residues. V lost 3 bases and J lost 0, with 11 bases in between. The germline V gene has CDR1 LNHDA and CDR2 SQIVND (reference sequence). Amplified TCR beta CDR3 regions came from RNA transcripts. TCR CDR3 regions were first amplified by RT-PCR with HTBI primers. One entry per CDR3 protein, called by TCRdb with MiXCR from the multiplex PCR reads. The data hold nearly 600,000 distinct CDR3 sequences, with approximately 15% observed a single time. This chain links TRBV19 with TRBJ2-2; no firm D call. The receptor was isolated from a woman in her twenties or thirties with Graves' hyperthyroidism that later progressed to Graves' ophthalmopathy. Sequenced input: blood. CDR3: CASSIGIHSNTGELFF. CDR3 nucleotide sequence: TGTGCCAGTAGTATTGGGATACATTCGAACACCGGGGAGCTGTTTTTT.